The 2 T cell receptor beta chains presented below share a single source sample, sequenced in a study of T cell repertoires in cytomegalovirus infection. For these TCRs, the target antigens are not known. TCRdb fed the reads into MiXCR, producing one record per CDR3 protein. Seen here are some 200,000 distinct CDR3 sequences, 35% to 40% observed once, and the top ten hold approximately 60%. The input for sequencing was CD8+ T cells from cultured PBMCs, taken from culture after CMV antigen stimulation. All receptors derive from a human donor in good health (CMV status not recorded). Some clones in this sample may be carry-over from other donors' samples.

V usage is TRBV12-5 and J usage is TRBJ2-3; 7 nucleotides line up with TRBD2. Trimming took 2 bases from V and 2 from J; bases not matched to a gene: 10. Germline lookup yields CDR1 LGHNT and CDR2 FRNRAP. This CDR3 contains 17 residues. The CDR3 reads CASGLPSAGGYTDTQYF. The CDR3 DNA sequence: TGTGCTAGTGGTTTGCCCTCAGCCGGGGGGTACACAGATACGCAGTATTTT.

This clonotype appeared many times. The chain uses TRBV7-2 and TRBJ2-3; 10 bases match TRBD2. Trimming removed 4 bases from V and 0 bases from J; junction bases left unmatched: 4. This CDR3 contains 16 residues. In germline, CDR1 is SGHTA, CDR2 FQGNSA. The CDR3 protein is CASSSLLAGSTDTQYF. CDR3 in DNA: TGTGCCAGCAGCTCGCTACTAGCGGGGAGCACAGATACGCAGTATTTT.